This T cell receptor (beta chain) was captured by sequencing in a study of CD8 T cells in Susac syndrome. RNA was extracted with the RNeasy kit, and a quantity of about 0.5 to 1 ug was reverse transcribed using random hexamers. With immunoSEQ multiplex PCR, TCR beta CDR3 was amplified across 54 Vbeta and 13 Jbeta. In TCRdb, the immunoSEQ multiplex PCR reads were re-called with MiXCR into one record per CDR3 protein. The sample holds tens of thousands of distinct CDR3 sequences, 91% seen once. The germline CDR1 and CDR2 sequences are MNHNS and SASEGT. The CDR3 is 15 amino acids. V was clipped by 1 base and J by 8 bases, with 14 bases between them.

The chain is built from TRBV6-1 and TRBJ1-4, with D possibly TRBD1 on 5 matching bases. The sample comprised CD8+ T cells from PBMCs. The TCR was taken from a human donor with multiple sclerosis. The DNA for the CDR3 is TGTGCCAGCAGTGAAGAAATAGGGGCATGGGAAAAACTGTTTTTT. Translated: CASSEEIGAWEKLFF.